This TCR beta chain was observed in a study of T cell repertoires in cytomegalovirus infection. Study as a whole: CMV infection and matching HLA type were both indicated by public TCR beta signatures.

Study results and limitations: There were carriers of CMV plus the relevant HLA, and cumulative public TCR beta family frequency identified them. Across the ex vivo response, the dominant clonotypes were HLA-C-restricted CMV-specific TCR beta clonotypes.

This clonotype was found many times. As yet, its antigen is unknown. Each CDR3 protein gets one entry after TCRdb re-called the reads with MiXCR. The sample has about 180,000 distinct CDR3 sequences, approximately 17% seen once. The source material was CD8+ T cells from PBMCs. The receptor's source is a human donor in good health (CMV status not recorded). Some clones in this sample may be carry-over from other donors' samples.

CDR3 sequence: CASSYGASGGPKGQFF. CDR3 in DNA: TGTGCCAGCAGTTACGGAGCTAGCGGGGGTCCTAAGGGACAGTTCTTC. V is TRBV6-5 and J is TRBJ2-1, with 10 bases that match TRBD2. The germline CDR1 and CDR2 sequences are MNHEY and SVGAGI. CDR3 length: 16 residues. J gave up 13 bases and V 2 bases, and 14 bases lay outside the gene matches.